This record looks at one T cell receptor (beta chain) sequence and its context. The J segment lost 3 bases and the V segment lost 3 bases, leaving 4 bases of the junction unmatched. CDR3 length: 16 residues. Germline V gene lookup returns CDR1 SGHVS and CDR2 FQNEAQ. Construction of the TCRbeta library involved unique molecular identifiers. Using its own MiXCR run on the PCR reads, TCRdb lists one record per CDR3 protein. The sample lists a few hundred thousand distinct CDR3 sequences, roughly 14% occurring once. The source of the sample is a study of T-cell reconstitution after alpha-beta-depleted transplantation in children.

The sample in question was PBMCs, obtained from the stem cell graft. This TCR was sampled from a human donor who donated a stem cell graft to a child with Fanconi anemia. The V gene is TRBV7-8, the J gene TRBJ2-1, with 11 bases identical to TRBD2. The CDR3 here is CASSFPLAGGYNEQFF. CDR3 coding DNA: TGTGCCAGCAGCTTTCCGCTAGCGGGGGGCTACAATGAGCAGTTCTTC.